The table lists the clone carrying this T cell receptor (beta chain) with a few counts. What it binds is unknown. The data derive from a study of response to subunit inactivated influenza vaccine. Study-wide results and limits: The authors proposed limited new T cell recruitment per seasonal influenza vaccination.

One entry per CDR3 protein results from TCRdb running MiXCR on the RT-PCR reads. The sample yields about 500,000 distinct CDR3 sequences, approximately 12% seen once. CDR3 size: 14 residues. V shed 10 bases, J shed 5 bases, and the junction held 9 bases outside the gene matches. Germline values: CDR1 ENHRY, CDR2 SYGVKD. The chain employs TRBV10-3 and TRBJ1-1, with 11 bases aligning to TRBD1. The sequencing here drew on PBMCs from blood, taken more than 35 days after vaccination. The TCR was taken from a man over 45 who received an inactivated influenza vaccine. The CDR3 coding sequence is TGTGCCACCACCGGGACAGGGGGAGTTACTGAAGCTTTCTTT. Protein product: CATTGTGGVTEAFF.